The clone carrying this T cell receptor (beta chain) has only one observation. The CDR3 extends over 16 amino acids. Trimming cost V 3 bases and J 8 bases, with 17 bases left between them. The germline V gene has CDR1 LGHNA and CDR2 YSLEER. Sequencing was performed with immunoSEQ multiplex PCR; in TCRdb, only in-frame clones are kept and a portion is missing. The data hold about 42,000 clones, with 92% observed a single time. The data were taken from a study of tissue T cells after allogeneic stem cell transplantation. The receptor's source is a woman aged 40-75 years who later had graft-versus-host disease after an allogeneic stem cell transplant. This material consisted of blood, taken before transplantation. V and J are TRBV4-3 and TRBJ1-6; D ambiguous. The CDR3 DNA is TGCGCCAGCAGCCAGACCTGGACGGCTACCGATTCACCCCTCCACTTT. Protein sequence: CASSQTWTATDSPLHF.